One sample yielded the 18 T cell receptor beta chains listed below, sequenced in a study of siplizumab effects on memory and regulatory T cells. Generated by immunoSEQ multiplex PCR, the TCRdb table keeps only in-frame clones and is missing some. The sample records approximately 98,000 clones, 85% to 95% being singletons. Source material: non-Treg CD4+ T cells sorted from blood. These receptors were obtained from a human donor in good health.

The chain recombines TRBV7-6 with TRBJ2-7; 7 bases are a match to TRBD2. Losses at the gene ends were 1 base for V and 1 base for J; bases not matched to a gene: 4. The CDR3 has 15 amino acids. The germline gives CDR1 SGHVS, CDR2 FNYEAQ. Here the CDR3 DNA reads TGTGCCAGCAGCTTAGATGGCGGGAGATCCTACGAGCAGTACTTC. This translates into CASSLDGGRSYEQYF.

The CDR3: CSVDLRQVPQETQYF. In nucleotides, the CDR3 is TGCAGCGTTGATCTCCGGCAGGTCCCTCAAGAGACCCAGTACTTC. The chain carries TRBV29-1 and TRBJ2-5; D not certain. Germline loops: CDR1 SQVTM, CDR2 ANQGSEA. V was cut by 3 bases and J by 2 bases, with 16 bases left in between. This CDR3 spans 15 amino acids. Combining the CDR3 with reference TRBV29-1 and TRBJ2-5 gives the whole variable domain SAVISQKPSRDICQRGTSLTIQCQVDSQVTMMFWYRQQPGQSLTLIATANQGSEATYESGFVIDKFPISRPNLTFSTLTVSNMSPEDSSIYLCSVDLRQVPQETQYFGPGTRLLVL.

The chain combines TRBV7-6 with TRBJ2-2; D might be TRBD1 or TRBD2, each matching 6 bases. This CDR3 has 16 amino acids. V shed 1 base and J shed 2 bases, with 11 bases lying between them. Germline V gives CDR1 SGHVS, CDR2 FNYEAQ. The DNA for the CDR3 is TGTGCCAGCAGCTTAGTTCCGGGGGCAAACACCGGGGAGCTGTTTTTT. Encoded protein: CASSLVPGANTGELFF. Full variable domain (remainder filled in from reference TRBV7-6 and TRBJ2-2): GAGVSQSPRYKVTKRGQDVALRCDPISGHVSLYWYRQALGQGPEFLTYFNYEAQQDKSGLPNDRFSAERPEGSISTLTIQRTEQRDSAMYRCASSLVPGANTGELFFGEGSRLTVL.

V usage is TRBV27 and J usage is TRBJ2-7, with D possibly being TRBD1 (5 bases). Trimming left V 6 bases short and J 6 bases short, with 30 bases between. Germline V gene sequence: CDR1 MNHEY, CDR2 SMNVEV (reference sequence). CDR3 length: 18 residues. In DNA, the CDR3 is TGTGCCAGCAGCAGAAGTTTGATTGGTCAGGGTAGTTTGGGCGAGCAGTACTTC. Protein sequence: CASSRSLIGQGSLGEQYF.

The chain has TRBV6-5 and TRBJ1-1; 8 bases fit TRBD1. Germline V gene sequence: CDR1 MNHEY, CDR2 SVGAGI. V shed 6 bases, J shed 5 bases, and the junction held 8 bases outside the gene matches. The CDR3 runs 14 residues. The CDR3 DNA reads as TGTGCCAGCAGGGCGCAGGGGGCGAAGACTGAAGCTTTCTTT. This codes for CASRAQGAKTEAFF.

The CDR3, as DNA: TGTGCCAGTAGTATCGGGACTAGCGGCTACAATGAGCAGTTCTTC. Encoded protein: CASSIGTSGYNEQFF. V usage is TRBV19 and J usage is TRBJ2-1; the match to TRBD2 covers 11 bases. The length of the CDR3 is 15 residues. Germline trimming cut 3 bases from V and 3 bases from J; bases unmatched to any gene: 1. The V gene's germline CDR1 is LNHDA and CDR2 SQIVND (reference sequence).

The rearrangement uses TRBV5-1 and TRBJ1-1; no reliable D call. V shed 2 bases and J shed 1 base, with 9 bases lying between them. CDR3 length equals 14 residues. Germline V lookup: CDR1 SGHRS, CDR2 YFSETQ. The chain's CDR3 is CASSLWTSNTEAFF. The CDR3 DNA is TGCGCCAGCAGCTTATGGACCTCGAACACTGAAGCTTTCTTT.

Here the CDR3 reads CASSPGGDRGKRYTF. For the CDR3, the DNA is TGTGCCAGTAGTCCAGGGGGAGACAGGGGTAAACGCTACACCTTC. The chain links TRBV19 to TRBJ1-2; 8 bases match TRBD1. V lost 5 bases to trimming and J lost 9 bases; unmatched junction nucleotides: 14. CDR1 is LNHDA, CDR2 SQIVND, per germline (reference sequence). This CDR3 comprises 15 residues.

J is TRBJ1-1 and V is TRBV7-8, with TRBD1 matching 8 bases. This CDR3 is built from 16 residues. Per germline, CDR1 SGHVS and CDR2 FQNEAQ. Trimming cost V 3 bases and J 5 bases; bases outside gene matches: 11. The CDR3 DNA is TGTGCCAGCAGCTTCGGACAGGGTGGGGGAAGGACTGAAGCTTTCTTT. Translation gives CASSFGQGGGRTEAFF.

This clone was seen just once. The chain joins TRBV29-1 to TRBJ2-5, with D hard to call. Trimming stripped 1 base from V and 3 bases from J, with 3 bases between. CDR1 and CDR2 (germline): SQVTM, ANQGSEA. The CDR3 totals 11 residues. In nucleotides, the CDR3 is TGCAGCGTTGAAGTTAAAGAGACCCAGTACTTC. Its protein product is CSVEVKETQYF.

The DNA of the CDR3 is TGTGCCAGCAAGAAGGCTGGAGGTACAGATACGCAGTATTTT. Protein sequence: CASKKAGGTDTQYF. The chain has TRBV6-1 and TRBJ2-3; TRBD2 might be the D (5 bases). With 7 bases removed from V and 3 bases from J, the gap between germline ends came to 14 bases. Looked up from germline, CDR1 is MNHNS and CDR2 is SASEGT. The CDR3 is 14 amino acids.

CDR3 sequence: CSVVGLVAYEQYF. In DNA, the CDR3 is TGCAGCGTTGTAGGGTTAGTGGCCTACGAGCAGTACTTC. The chain employs TRBV29-1 and TRBJ2-7; D call uncertain. Trimming stripped 4 bases from V and 2 bases from J, with 12 bases between. Germline V gives CDR1 SQVTM, CDR2 ANQGSEA. The CDR3 extends over 13 amino acids.

This clone was recorded once. The chain uses TRBV14 and TRBJ2-6; 8 nucleotides match TRBD2. The CDR3 spans 18 residues. With 3 bases clipped from V and 0 bases from J, the junction kept 7 bases outside the gene matches. The germline V gene encodes CDR1 SGHDN and CDR2 FVKESK. The CDR3 spells CASSQVAGRYSGANVLTF. DNA for the CDR3: TGTGCCAGCAGCCAGGTAGCGGGACGCTACTCTGGGGCCAACGTCCTGACTTTC.

This sequence joins TRBV5-4 and TRBJ2-7; TRBD1 might be the D (5 bases). The germline V and J ends were trimmed by 0 bases and 3 bases, with 13 bases remaining between them. Germline CDR1 reads SGHNT; CDR2 reads YYREEE (reference sequence). The CDR3 runs 15 residues. The CDR3 nucleotides read TGTGCCAGCAGCTTGGGCCAGGGCGTCTACTACGAGCAGTACTTC. Its protein product is CASSLGQGVYYEQYF.

The V gene is TRBV10-2, the J gene TRBJ2-1; 12 nucleotides align to TRBD2. The CDR3 length is 16 residues. The germline V gene has CDR1 WSHSY and CDR2 SAAADI. J gave up 9 bases and V 3 bases, and 9 bases lay outside the gene matches. The CDR3 here is CASSDDRLAGVSEQFF. CDR3 DNA sequence: TGCGCCAGCAGTGATGATAGACTAGCGGGAGTAAGTGAGCAGTTCTTC.

The chain combines TRBV5-1 with TRBJ2-1; the D gene is possibly TRBD1 (6 bases). CDR3 length equals 19 residues. Between the trimmed V and J ends, which lost 2 bases and 4 bases, there was a span of 25 bases. Germline CDR1 is SGHRS and CDR2 is YFSETQ. The CDR3 bases are TGCGCCAGCAGCTTAACAACAGGGAGAGGGACCTCGCGGTACAATGAGCAGTTCTTC. Amino acid sequence: CASSLTTGRGTSRYNEQFF.

CDR3 nucleotides: TGTGCCAGCAGTGCTACGGGAGTCGATGAGCAGTTCTTC. Translated, it gives CASSATGVDEQFF. This chain joins TRBV28 and TRBJ2-1; D perhaps matches TRBD2 (6 bases). The germline V gene has CDR1 MDHEN and CDR2 SYDVKM. The V end was cut by 5 bases, the J end by 8 bases, with 13 bases between. The CDR3 length is 13 residues.

V gene TRBV4-1 combines with J gene TRBJ2-3; 14 bases match TRBD2. J lost 4 bases, V lost 3 bases, and 3 bases had no gene match. Germline V CDR1 and CDR2: MGHRA, YSYEKL. The CDR3 has 16 amino acids. CDR3 in DNA: TGCGCCAGCAGCCATGGGACTAGCGGGAGTGCAGATACGCAGTATTTT. Translated, it gives CASSHGTSGSADTQYF.